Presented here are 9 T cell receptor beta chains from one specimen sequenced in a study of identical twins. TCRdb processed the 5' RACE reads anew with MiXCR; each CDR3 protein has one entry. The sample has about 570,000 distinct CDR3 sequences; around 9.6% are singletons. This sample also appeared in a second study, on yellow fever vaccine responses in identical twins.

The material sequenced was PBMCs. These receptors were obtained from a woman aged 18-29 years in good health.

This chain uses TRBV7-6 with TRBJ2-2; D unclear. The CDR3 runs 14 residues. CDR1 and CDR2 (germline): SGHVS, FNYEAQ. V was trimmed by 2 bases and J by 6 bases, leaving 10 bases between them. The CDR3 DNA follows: TGTGCCAGCAGCTTAAACCCTAACTCCGGGGAGCTGTTTTTT. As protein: CASSLNPNSGELFF.

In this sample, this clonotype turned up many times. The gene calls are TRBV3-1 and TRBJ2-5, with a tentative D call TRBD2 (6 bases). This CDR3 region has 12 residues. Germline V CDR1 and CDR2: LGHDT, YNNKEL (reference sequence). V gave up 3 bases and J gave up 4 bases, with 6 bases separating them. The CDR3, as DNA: TGTGCCAGCAGCCAGCGGGGAGAGACCCAGTACTTC. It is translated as CASSQRGETQYF.

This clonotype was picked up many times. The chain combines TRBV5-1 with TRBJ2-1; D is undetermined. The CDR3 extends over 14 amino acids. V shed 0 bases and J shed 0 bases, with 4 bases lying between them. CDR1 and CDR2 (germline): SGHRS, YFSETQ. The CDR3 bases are TGCGCCAGCAGCTTGGACAACTCCTACAATGAGCAGTTCTTC. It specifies CASSLDNSYNEQFF.

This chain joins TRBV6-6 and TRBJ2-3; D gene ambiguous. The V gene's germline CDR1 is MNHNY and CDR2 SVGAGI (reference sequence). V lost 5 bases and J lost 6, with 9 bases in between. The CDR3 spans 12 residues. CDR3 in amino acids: CASSGSEDTQYF. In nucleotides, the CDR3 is TGTGCCAGCAGTGGATCGGAGGATACGCAGTATTTT.

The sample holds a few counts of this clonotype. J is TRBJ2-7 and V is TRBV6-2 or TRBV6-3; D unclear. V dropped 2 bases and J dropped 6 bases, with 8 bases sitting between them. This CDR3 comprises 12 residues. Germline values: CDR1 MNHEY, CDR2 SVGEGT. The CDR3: CASSYPPPEQYF. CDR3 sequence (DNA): TGTGCCAGCAGTTACCCCCCTCCCGAGCAGTACTTC.

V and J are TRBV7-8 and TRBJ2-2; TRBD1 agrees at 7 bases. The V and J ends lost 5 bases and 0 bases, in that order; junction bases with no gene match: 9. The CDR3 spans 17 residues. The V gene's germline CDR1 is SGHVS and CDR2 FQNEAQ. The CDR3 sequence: CASSIRGTAANTGELFF. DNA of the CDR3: TGTGCCAGCAGCATCAGAGGGACAGCAGCGAACACCGGGGAGCTGTTTTTT.

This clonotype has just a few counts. Written as DNA, the CDR3 is TGTGCCAGCAGCCCCAACAGGGGGGTTGTCTATGGCTACACCTTC. Its protein product is CASSPNRGVVYGYTF. The V call is TRBV7-6, the J call TRBJ1-2; 8 bases map to TRBD1. CDR3 size: 15 residues. Germline V gene sequence: CDR1 SGHVS, CDR2 FNYEAQ. V lost 5 bases to trimming and J lost 4 bases; unmatched junction nucleotides: 9.

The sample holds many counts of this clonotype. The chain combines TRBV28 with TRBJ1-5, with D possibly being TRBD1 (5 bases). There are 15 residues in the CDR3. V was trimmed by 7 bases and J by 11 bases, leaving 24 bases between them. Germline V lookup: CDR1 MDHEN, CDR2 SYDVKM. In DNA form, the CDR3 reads TGTGCCAGCACTTGGGACGGTGATAACGGAGGGTCCCAGCATTTT. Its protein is CASTWDGDNGGSQHF.

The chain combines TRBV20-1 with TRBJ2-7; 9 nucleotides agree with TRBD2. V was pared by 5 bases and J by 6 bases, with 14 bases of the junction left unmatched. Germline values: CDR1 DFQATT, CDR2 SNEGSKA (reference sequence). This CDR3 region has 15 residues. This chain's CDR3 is CSASPRGTSLTEQYF. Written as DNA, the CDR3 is TGCAGTGCTTCACCTCGTGGGACTAGCCTTACCGAGCAGTACTTC.